This T cell receptor (beta chain) was recorded in a study of response to subunit inactivated influenza vaccine. Trimming cost V 0 bases and J 4 bases, with 10 bases left between them. CDR3 length equals 15 residues. Germline V gives CDR1 LGHNA, CDR2 YNFKEQ. MiXCR, applied by TCRdb to the RT-PCR reads, yields one record per CDR3 protein. The repertoire consists of about 240,000 distinct CDR3 sequences, with more than 9% occurring once and the leading ten covering under 10%. The chain has TRBV4-2 and TRBJ1-3, with D uncertain. The source of this sequence is a man aged 50 or older who received an inactivated influenza vaccine. The sequenced sample was non-naive T cells sorted from PBMCs, obtained roughly 15 days before vaccination. The CDR3 region has the DNA TGTGCCAGCAGCCAAGATTGGGGAACAGGAAACACCATATATTTT. Encoded protein: CASSQDWGTGNTIYF.